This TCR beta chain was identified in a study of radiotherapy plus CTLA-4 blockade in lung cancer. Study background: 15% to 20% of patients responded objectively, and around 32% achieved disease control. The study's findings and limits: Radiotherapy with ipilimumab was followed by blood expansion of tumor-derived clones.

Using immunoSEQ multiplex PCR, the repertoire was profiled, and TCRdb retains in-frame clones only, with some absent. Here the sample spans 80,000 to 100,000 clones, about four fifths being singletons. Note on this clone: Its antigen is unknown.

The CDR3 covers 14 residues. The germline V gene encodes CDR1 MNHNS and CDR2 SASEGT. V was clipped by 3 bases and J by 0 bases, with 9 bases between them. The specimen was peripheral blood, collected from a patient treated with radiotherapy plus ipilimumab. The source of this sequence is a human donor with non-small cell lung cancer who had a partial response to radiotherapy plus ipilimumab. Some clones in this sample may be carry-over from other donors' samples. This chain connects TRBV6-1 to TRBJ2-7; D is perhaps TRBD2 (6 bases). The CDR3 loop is CASSDRDFSYEQYF. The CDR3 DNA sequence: TGTGCCAGCAGTGATCGGGACTTCTCCTACGAGCAGTACTTC.